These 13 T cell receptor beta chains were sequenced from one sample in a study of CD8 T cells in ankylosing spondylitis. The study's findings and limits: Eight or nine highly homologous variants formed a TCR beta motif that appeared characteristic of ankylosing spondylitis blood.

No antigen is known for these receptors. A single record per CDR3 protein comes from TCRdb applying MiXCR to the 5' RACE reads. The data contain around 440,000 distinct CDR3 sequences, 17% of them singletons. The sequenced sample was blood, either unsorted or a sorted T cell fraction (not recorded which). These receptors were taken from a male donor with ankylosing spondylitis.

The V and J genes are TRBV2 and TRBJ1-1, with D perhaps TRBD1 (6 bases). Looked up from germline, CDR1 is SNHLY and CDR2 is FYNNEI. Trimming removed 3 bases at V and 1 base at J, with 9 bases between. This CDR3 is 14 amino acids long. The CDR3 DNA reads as TGTGCCAGCAGTGACTACAGGGAGAACACTGAAGCTTTCTTT. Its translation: CASSDYRENTEAFF.

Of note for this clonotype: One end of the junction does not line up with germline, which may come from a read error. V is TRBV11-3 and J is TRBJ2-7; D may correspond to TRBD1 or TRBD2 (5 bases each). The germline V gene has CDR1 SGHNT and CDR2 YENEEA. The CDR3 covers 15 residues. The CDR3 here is CASSLAAGSRYEQYF. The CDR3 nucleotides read TGTGCCAGCAGTTTAGCCGCAGGGAGCCGCTACGAGCAGTACTTC.

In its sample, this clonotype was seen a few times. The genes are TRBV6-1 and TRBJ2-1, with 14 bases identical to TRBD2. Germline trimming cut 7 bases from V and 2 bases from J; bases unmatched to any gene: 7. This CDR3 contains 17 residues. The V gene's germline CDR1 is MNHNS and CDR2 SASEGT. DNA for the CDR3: TGTGCCAGCAAGACTAGCGGGGGGGCCCGCACCTACAATGAGCAGTTCTTC. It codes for CASKTSGGARTYNEQFF.

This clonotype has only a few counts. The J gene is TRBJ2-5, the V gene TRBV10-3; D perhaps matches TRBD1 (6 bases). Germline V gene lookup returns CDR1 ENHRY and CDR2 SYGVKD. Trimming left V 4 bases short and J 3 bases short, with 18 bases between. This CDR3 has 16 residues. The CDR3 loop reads CAISAPGRTDKETQYF. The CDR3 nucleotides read TGTGCCATCAGTGCCCCGGGCAGGACAGACAAAGAGACCCAGTACTTC.

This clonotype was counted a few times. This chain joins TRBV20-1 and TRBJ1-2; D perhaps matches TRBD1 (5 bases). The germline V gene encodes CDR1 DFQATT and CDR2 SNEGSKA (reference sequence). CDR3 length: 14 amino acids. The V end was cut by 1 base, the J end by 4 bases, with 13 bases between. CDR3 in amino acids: CSARGGTDPYGYTF. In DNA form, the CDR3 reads TGCAGTGCTAGAGGGGGGACGGACCCCTATGGCTACACCTTC.

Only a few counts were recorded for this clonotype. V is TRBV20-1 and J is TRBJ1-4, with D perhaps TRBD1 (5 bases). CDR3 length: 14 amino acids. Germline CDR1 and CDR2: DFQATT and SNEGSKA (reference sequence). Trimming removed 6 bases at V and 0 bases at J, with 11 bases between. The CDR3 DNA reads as TGCAGTGCGGCTCAGGGTGCAACTAATGAAAAACTGTTTTTT. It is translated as CSAAQGATNEKLFF.

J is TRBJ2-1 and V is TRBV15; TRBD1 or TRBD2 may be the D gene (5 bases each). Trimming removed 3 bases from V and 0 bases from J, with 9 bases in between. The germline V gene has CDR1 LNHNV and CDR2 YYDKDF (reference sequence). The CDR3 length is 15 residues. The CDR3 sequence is CATSSGAPSYNEQFF. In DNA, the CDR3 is TGTGCCACCAGCAGCGGGGCCCCCTCCTACAATGAGCAGTTCTTC.

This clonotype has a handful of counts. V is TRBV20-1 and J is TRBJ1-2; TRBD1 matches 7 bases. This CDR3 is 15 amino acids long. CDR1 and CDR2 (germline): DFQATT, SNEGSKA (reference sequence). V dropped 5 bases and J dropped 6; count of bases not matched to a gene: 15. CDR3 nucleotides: TGCAGTGCTCTCAACCAAAAAACAGGGGTTGATGGCTACACCTTC. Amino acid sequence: CSALNQKTGVDGYTF.

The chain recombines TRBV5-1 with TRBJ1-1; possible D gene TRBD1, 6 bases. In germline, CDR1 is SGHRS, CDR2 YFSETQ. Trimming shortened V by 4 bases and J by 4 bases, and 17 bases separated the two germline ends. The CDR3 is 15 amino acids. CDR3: CASSERWGGGTEAFF. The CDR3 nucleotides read TGCGCCAGCAGCGAACGGTGGGGAGGGGGCACTGAAGCTTTCTTT.

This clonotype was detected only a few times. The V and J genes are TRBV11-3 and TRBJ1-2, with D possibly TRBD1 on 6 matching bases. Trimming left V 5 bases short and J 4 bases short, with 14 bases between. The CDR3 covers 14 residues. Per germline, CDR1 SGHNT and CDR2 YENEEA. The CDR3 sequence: CASSPPGQAYGYTF. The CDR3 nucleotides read TGTGCCAGCAGCCCGCCGGGACAAGCCTATGGCTACACCTTC.

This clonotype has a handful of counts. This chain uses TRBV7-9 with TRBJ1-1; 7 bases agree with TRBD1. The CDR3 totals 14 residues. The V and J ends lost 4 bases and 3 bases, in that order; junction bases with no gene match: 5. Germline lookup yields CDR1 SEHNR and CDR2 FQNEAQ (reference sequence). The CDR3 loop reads CASSSQGGYTEAFF. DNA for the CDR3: TGTGCCAGCAGCTCCCAGGGGGGGTACACTGAAGCTTTCTTT.

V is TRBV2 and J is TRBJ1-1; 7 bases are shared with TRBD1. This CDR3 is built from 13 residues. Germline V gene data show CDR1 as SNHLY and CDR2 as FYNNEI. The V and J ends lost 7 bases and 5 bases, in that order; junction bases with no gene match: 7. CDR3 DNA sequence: TGTGCCAGCACCCGACAGGGATGGACTGAAGCTTTCTTT. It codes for CASTRQGWTEAFF.

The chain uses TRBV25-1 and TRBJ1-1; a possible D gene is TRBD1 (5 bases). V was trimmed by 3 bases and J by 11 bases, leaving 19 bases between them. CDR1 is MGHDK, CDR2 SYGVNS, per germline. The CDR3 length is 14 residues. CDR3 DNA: TGTGCCAGCAGTGACACGGGGGTCGGGATTGTGGCTTTCTTT. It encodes CASSDTGVGIVAFF.